Detailed here is one T cell receptor (beta chain). Sequencing was performed with immunoSEQ multiplex PCR; in TCRdb, only in-frame clones are kept and a portion is missing. The sample carries 150,000 or so clones, roughly 84% recorded once. This sample was included in a study of blood T cell repertoires in COVID-19. Background on the study: Samples representing acute and convalescent COVID-19 were sourced from the United States, Italy and Spain.

The germline V gene encodes CDR1 SGHRS and CDR2 YFSETQ. This CDR3 comprises 14 residues. Trimming stripped 3 bases from V and 4 bases from J, with 11 bases between. The sample taken for sequencing was peripheral blood. This chain links TRBV5-1 with TRBJ2-1; D is undetermined. This TCR was recovered from a woman in her sixties with acute or convalescent COVID-19. The CDR3 reads CASSSSALYNEQFF. The CDR3 DNA reads as TGCGCCAGCAGCTCGAGCGCTCTTTACAATGAGCAGTTCTTC.